This record looks at one T cell receptor beta chain sequence and its context. The record originates from a study of control samples from healthy donors and cancer patients. Sequenced by immunoSEQ multiplex PCR; TCRdb stores in-frame clones only, minus some. The table shows under 20,000 clones, with 85% to 90% occurring only once. This CDR3 has 13 amino acids. V gave up 2 bases and J gave up 3 bases, with 6 bases separating them. Germline CDR1 reads SGHRS; CDR2 reads YFSETQ. The J gene is TRBJ1-5, the V gene TRBV5-1; D unclear. The clonotype was recovered from an older woman with colorectal cancer. Source material: PBMCs. CDR3 bases: TGCGCCAGCAGCTTCTCCACCAATCAGCCCCAGCATTTT. Translating it yields CASSFSTNQPQHF.